The 7 T cell receptor beta chains presented below share a single source sample, sequenced in a study of T cell repertoires in ileal Crohn's disease. Time point given: inflamed ileum from the surgical specimen. The protocol was immunoSEQ multiplex PCR, while the TCRdb copy is restricted to in-frame clones and leaves out a portion. The sample records fewer than 20,000 clones, approximately 92% being singletons. Sequencing was done on a sample of ileal tissue. The receptors stem from an adult with Crohn's disease.

The chain joins TRBV28 to TRBJ1-5; no reliable D call. The CDR3 covers 14 residues. CDR1 is MDHEN and CDR2 is SYDVKM in the germline V gene. Trimming removed 6 bases at V and 0 bases at J, with 9 bases between. CDR3 bases: TGTGCCAGCAGAAGGAGTAATAGCAATCAGCCCCAGCATTTT. This sequence encodes CASRRSNSNQPQHF.

The chain recombines TRBV11-2 with TRBJ2-1; 9 bases match TRBD1. The length of the CDR3 is 16 residues. The V segment lost 4 bases and the J segment 7 bases; nucleotides outside the gene matches: 11. CDR1 is SGHAT and CDR2 is FQNNGV in the germline V gene. The CDR3 region has the DNA TGTGCCAGCAGCTCAGCCGGGACAGGGCACGCAAATGAGCAGTTCTTC. Translation gives CASSSAGTGHANEQFF. Drawing the rest from reference TRBV11-2 and TRBJ2-1, the complete variable domain is EAGVAQSPRYKIIEKRQSVAFWCNPISGHATLYWYQQILGQGPKLLIQFQNNGVVDDSQLPKDRFSAERLKGVDSTLKIQPAKLEDSAVYLCASSSAGTGHANEQFFGPGTRLTVL.

This sequence joins TRBV21-1 and TRBJ2-7; the tabulated D call, TRBD1, remains unverified against the DNA. TRBV21-1 is annotated as a pseudogene. This CDR3 has 12 amino acids. This CDR3 reads CASSRGHYEQYF. The CDR3 nucleotides are TGTGCCAGCAGCAGAGGACACTACGAGCAGTACTTC.

The gene calls are TRBV6-1 and TRBJ1-5, with D possibly being TRBD1 (6 bases). Germline lookup yields CDR1 MNHNS and CDR2 SASEGT. The germline V and J ends were trimmed by 6 bases and 4 bases, with 16 bases remaining between them. The CDR3 is 15 residues long. CDR3 residues: CASRWRGEANQPQHF. In nucleotides, the CDR3 is TGTGCCAGCAGATGGAGGGGGGAAGCTAATCAGCCCCAGCATTTT.

The V call is TRBV11-2, the J call TRBJ2-3; 8 nucleotides match TRBD1. After removal of 2 bases from V and 0 bases from J, the junction contained 4 bases not matched to a gene. CDR1 SGHAT and CDR2 FQNNGV come from the germline V gene. This CDR3 comprises 16 residues. The CDR3 bases are TGTGCCAGCAGCTTAAGGGGGACAGGCAGCACAGATACGCAGTATTTT. It specifies CASSLRGTGSTDTQYF.

The V call is TRBV19, the J call TRBJ2-6; 7 nucleotides align to TRBD2. Germline V gene data show CDR1 as LNHDA and CDR2 as SQIVND (reference sequence). The ends lost 7 bases at V and 0 bases at J; junction bases unmatched: 3. The CDR3 has 15 amino acids. The CDR3 nucleotides are TGTGCCAGTAATCCGGGGGGCTCTGGGGCCAACGTCCTGACTTTC. Protein sequence: CASNPGGSGANVLTF. Variable domain in full (rest from reference TRBV19 and TRBJ2-6): DGGITQSPKYLFRKEGQNVTLSCEQNLNHDAMYWYRQDPGQGLRLIYYSQIVNDFQKGDIAEGYSVSREKKESFPLTVTSAQKNPTAFYLCASNPGGSGANVLTFGAGSRLTVL.

This chain links TRBV15 with TRBJ2-5, with 14 nucleotides matching TRBD2. CDR3 length: 19 residues. V shed 3 bases, J shed 3 bases, and the junction held 12 bases outside the gene matches. Germline assignment: CDR1 LNHNV and CDR2 YYDKDF (reference sequence). CDR3 nucleotide sequence: TGTGCCACCAGCAGCCCGGGACTAGCGGGGGTACGGCCGAAAGAGACCCAGTACTTC. Translating it yields CATSSPGLAGVRPKETQYF.